This T cell receptor (beta chain) was retrieved from a study of T cell responses to AZD1222 COVID-19 vaccine. Study findings and constraints: Among AZD1222 vaccinees, only six were seropositive at baseline. Donors in the cohort were predominantly white British and more often female, and clonal diversity was possibly underestimated. Of spike-specific TCRs, nearly half reportedly target regions left unmutated in variants. Sampling that yielded the repertoires occurred only after the peak T cell response.

Generated by immunoSEQ multiplex PCR, the TCRdb table keeps only in-frame clones and is missing some. Of roughly 120,000 clones in the sample, about 80% were seen once. Worth noting for this clone: Its antigen is still unknown.

Trimming took 4 bases from V and 3 from J, leaving 10 bases between them. The CDR3 totals 14 residues. In germline, CDR1 is SGHRS, CDR2 YFSETQ. The origin of this receptor is an adult in good health. The rearrangement joins TRBV5-1 to TRBJ2-2; D not certain. The sample consisted of peripheral blood, taken on day 0 of AZD1222 vaccination. CDR3: CASSPPAYTGELFF. CDR3 bases: TGCGCCAGCAGCCCCCCAGCCTACACCGGGGAGCTGTTTTTT.